These T cell receptor beta chains were read from a single sample in a study of blood T cells in healthy people across ages. TCRdb called the 5' RACE reads again in MiXCR, with one record for every CDR3 protein. The sample contains 1 million or so distinct CDR3 sequences, around 27% of which appear only once. The same data also contributed to another study, on T cells of mothers and their children.

Sequences were obtained from blood. The origin of the receptors is a girl aged 2-15 years in good health. CDR3s include the opening cysteine and the closing phenylalanine or tryptophan. A D gene is named only where the DNA matches it firmly. The listing skips clone size in some rows; elsewhere it reads once, few, many or a size class.

size,D,J,V,CDR3,DNA
few,TRBD1,TRBJ2-1,TRBV7-6,CASSAQQGAGYNEQFF,TGTGCCAGCAGTGCGCAGCAGGGGGCTGGTTACAATGAGCAGTTCTTC
few,NA,TRBJ2-1,TRBV18,CASSPIIYNEQFF,TGTGCCAGCTCACCGATCATCTACAATGAGCAGTTCTTC
few,NA,TRBJ2-7,TRBV12-3/TRBV12-4,CASRRRETYEQYF,TGTGCCAGCAGGAGGCGGGAAACCTACGAGCAGTACTTC
few,TRBD2,TRBJ2-1,TRBV6-2/TRBV6-3,CASRKDTSGYNEQFF,TGTGCCAGCAGAAAGGACACTAGCGGATACAATGAGCAGTTCTTC
few,TRBD1,TRBJ1-1,TRBV5-4,CASSFGQAPSEAFF,TGTGCCAGCAGCTTCGGACAGGCTCCCTCCGAAGCTTTCTTT
NA,NA,TRBJ1-5,TRBV28,CASSLGPPGANQPQHF,TGTGCCAGCAGTTTAGGGCCCCCGGGTGCCAATCAGCCCCAGCATTTT
NA,NA,TRBJ2-1,TRBV6-5,CASSYGRGDSLSYNEQFF,TGTGCCAGCAGTTACGGTAGGGGCGACAGCCTCTCCTACAATGAGCAGTTCTTC
NA,TRBD2,TRBJ2-1,TRBV20-1,CSASEGIAGEYNEQFF,TGCAGTGCAAGCGAAGGAATAGCGGGAGAGTACAATGAGCAGTTCTTC
NA,NA,TRBJ2-1,TRBV19,CASSTTSTEQFF,TGTGCCAGTAGTACGACTAGTACGGAGCAGTTCTTC
few,NA,TRBJ1-2,TRBV29-1,CSVLDSGYGYTF,TGCAGCGTTTTAGACAGCGGCTATGGCTACACCTTC
few,TRBD2,TRBJ2-1,TRBV19,CASSPKIGGRSPLFLRNNEQFF,TGTGCCAGTAGCCCCAAGATTGGCGGGAGGTCCCCCCTCTTCCTCCGTAACAATGAGCAGTTCTTC
NA,TRBD2,TRBJ2-1,TRBV28,CASSFRGRVTNEQFF,TGTGCCAGCAGTTTCCGGGGGAGGGTAACCAATGAGCAGTTCTTC
NA,NA,TRBJ2-3,TRBV20-1,CSASLRYTTTDTQYF,TGCAGTGCTAGTCTACGGTACACAACCACAGATACGCAGTATTTT
NA,TRBD2,TRBJ2-4,TRBV4-1,CASSQSGTAKNIQYF,TGCGCCAGCAGCCAAAGCGGGACGGCCAAAAACATTCAGTACTTC
NA,NA,TRBJ1-1,TRBV20-1,CSARVVGYTEAFF,TGCAGTGCTAGAGTGGTTGGGTACACTGAAGCTTTCTTT
few,NA,TRBJ2-1,TRBV2,CASRFNNEQFF,TGTGCCAGCAGGTTCAACAATGAGCAGTTCTTC
few,TRBD2,TRBJ2-4,TRBV28,CASSSPGLASIQYF,TGTGCCAGCAGTTCACCGGGACTAGCTAGCATTCAGTACTTC
medium-sized,TRBD2,TRBJ2-7,TRBV4-3,CASSQGAGRYEQYF,TGTGCCAGCAGCCAAGGAGCGGGGCGCTACGAGCAGTACTTC
NA,TRBD1,TRBJ1-2,TRBV20-1,CSARTGVLANYGYTF,TGCAGTGCCAGGACAGGAGTCCTAGCTAACTATGGCTACACCTTC
NA,TRBD2,TRBJ2-1,TRBV12-3/TRBV12-4,CAGSSGGRNEQFF,TGTGCCGGATCTAGCGGGGGGAGGAATGAGCAGTTCTTC
NA,TRBD1,TRBJ2-7,TRBV10-3,CAISESYRGTYKQYF,TGTGCCATCAGTGAGTCGTACAGGGGAACCTACAAGCAGTACTTC
NA,NA,TRBJ1-2,TRBV12-3/TRBV12-4,CVSSFSTGPYGYTF,TGTGTCAGCAGTTTCTCGACAGGACCCTATGGCTACACCTTC
few,NA,TRBJ2-3,TRBV29-1,CSANRDPDTQYF,TGCAGCGCCAACAGGGACCCAGATACGCAGTATTTT
few,NA,TRBJ1-2,TRBV10-3,CAILTYGDGYTF,TGTGCCATCCTAACCTATGGGGATGGCTACACCTTC
many,NA,TRBJ2-5,TRBV4-3,CASSQDPFRGETQYF,TGCGCCAGCAGCCAAGACCCGTTCAGGGGAGAGACCCAGTACTTC
NA,TRBD2,TRBJ2-5,TRBV20-1,CSARLTSGGTQETQYF,TGCAGTGCTCGACTTACTAGCGGGGGGACACAAGAGACCCAGTACTTC
few,NA,TRBJ1-5,TRBV20-1,CSATDRNQPQHF,TGCAGTGCAACCGACCGAAATCAGCCCCAGCATTTT
few,TRBD2,TRBJ2-4,TRBV12-3/TRBV12-4,CASVQRDGSKNIQYF,TGTGCCAGTGTCCAGCGGGATGGGTCCAAAAACATTCAGTACTTC
few,NA,TRBJ1-6,TRBV5-1,CASSLEGHNSPLHF,TGCGCCAGCAGCTTGGAGGGCCATAATTCACCCCTCCACTTT
few,NA,TRBJ2-7,TRBV5-8,CASSFTSQSYEQYF,TGTGCCAGCAGCTTCACTTCGCAATCCTACGAGCAGTACTTC